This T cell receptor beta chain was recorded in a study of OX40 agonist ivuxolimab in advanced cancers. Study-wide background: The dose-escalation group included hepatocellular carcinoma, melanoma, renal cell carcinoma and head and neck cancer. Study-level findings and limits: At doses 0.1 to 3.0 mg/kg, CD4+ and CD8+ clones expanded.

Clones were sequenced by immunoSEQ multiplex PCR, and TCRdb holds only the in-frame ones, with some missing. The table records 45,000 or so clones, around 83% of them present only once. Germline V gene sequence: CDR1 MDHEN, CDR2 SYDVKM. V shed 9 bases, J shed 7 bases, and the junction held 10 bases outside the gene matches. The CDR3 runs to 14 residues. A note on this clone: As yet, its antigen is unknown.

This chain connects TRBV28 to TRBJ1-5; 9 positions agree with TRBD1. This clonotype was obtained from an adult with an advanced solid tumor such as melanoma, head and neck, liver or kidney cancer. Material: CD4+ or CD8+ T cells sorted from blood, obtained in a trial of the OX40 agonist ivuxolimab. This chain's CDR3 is CASGTGQGSQPQHF. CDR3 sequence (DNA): TGTGCCAGTGGGACGGGACAGGGAAGCCAGCCCCAGCATTTT. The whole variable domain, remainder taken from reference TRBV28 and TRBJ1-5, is DVKVTQSSRYLVKRTGEKVFLECVQDMDHENMFWYRQDPGLGLRLIYFSYDVKMKEKGDIPEGYSVSREKKERFSLILESASTNQTSMYLCASGTGQGSQPQHFGDGTRLSIL.